Reported below is one T cell receptor beta chain. Here immunoSEQ multiplex PCR was the method, and the copy in TCRdb shows in-frame clones only, minus some. Among tens of thousands of clones listed, roughly 90% were seen once. The source of the sample is a study of T cell changes during pregnancy in multiple sclerosis. This receptor was taken from a female donor in good health, enrolled as a control in a pregnancy study. Sequences were derived from peripheral blood, sampled in the third trimester of pregnancy.

The CDR3 coding sequence is TGTGCCAGCAGCCAATTGACAGGGGGCGGCCGAAGCACTGAAGCTTTCTTT. Translation: CASSQLTGGGRSTEAFF. V is TRBV7-9 and J is TRBJ1-1; the match to TRBD1 covers 10 bases. V shed 5 bases and J 4 bases; nucleotides not matched to a gene: 13. The CDR3 totals 17 residues. Germline V CDR1 and CDR2: SEHNR, FQNEAQ (reference sequence).